This paragraph reports one T cell receptor beta chain. Its specificity is not known. PCR was performed using 60 Vbeta and 13 Jbeta primers. Clones were read by immunoSEQ multiplex PCR, and TCRdb kept only the in-frame ones, dropping some. In the table there are about 210,000 clones, roughly four fifths of which are singletons. The source of the sample is a study of cytomegalovirus exposure and HLA in healthy donors. Notes on the study in general: Immune exposure data for these donors was limited to CMV serostatus.

The CDR3 contains 15 residues. The V and J ends lost 4 bases and 2 bases, in that order; junction bases with no gene match: 8. Germline lookup yields CDR1 SGHRS and CDR2 YFSETQ. The TCR sequence derives from a woman aged 50 to 60 in good health and CMV-seropositive. Sequencing was done on a sample of PBMCs. The chain employs TRBV5-1 and TRBJ1-1, with TRBD1 matching 7 bases. The CDR3 bases are TGCGCCAGCAGCGTTACCGGGACAGCTAACACTGAAGCTTTCTTT. It codes for CASSVTGTANTEAFF.